Detailed here is one TCR beta chain. This sample is drawn from a study of T cell repertoires in ileal Crohn's disease. The assay was immunoSEQ multiplex PCR, and TCRdb's table has in-frame clones only and misses some. Seen here are fewer than 20,000 clones, roughly two thirds observed once, and the top ten hold around 5%. The receptor was isolated from an adult with Crohn's disease. The sample comprised ileal tissue.

The CDR3 bases are TGTGCCTGGACCTTCCCTTACATCACAGATACGCAGTATTTT. Amino acid sequence: CAWTFPYITDTQYF. V is TRBV30 and J is TRBJ2-3, with D unclear. CDR3 size: 14 residues. The ends were cut back, 4 bases at V and 2 bases at J, with 13 bases in the middle. Germline V gene data show CDR1 as GTSNPN and CDR2 as SVGIG (reference sequence).